The following is a T cell receptor beta chain sequence with its context. The data originate from a study of graft-versus-host responses after intestinal transplantation. Study at large: Anti-thymocyte globulin induction was given to all recipients, followed by tacrolimus and steroids for three to four years.

Sorting was performed after the reaction on proliferating CFSE-low CD3+CD4+ and CD3+CD8+ responders. The data were produced by immunoSEQ multiplex PCR, yet TCRdb's version contains in-frame clones alone and is incomplete. The repertoire consists of 20,000 to 25,000 clones, with under 50% occurring once and the leading ten covering 0.88%. Whole-study results and caveats: Marrow from the recipient contained GvH clones, some of which had appeared first in ileum or blood. With peak circulating GvH clone levels came an association with early post-transplant HvG declines.

The germline V gene encodes CDR1 KGHSH and CDR2 LQKENI. The CDR3 runs to 16 residues. With 0 bases removed from V and 4 bases from J, the gap between germline ends came to 13 bases. The TCR comes from a human patient who received an intestinal transplant. Sequences were derived from alloreactive CD4+ T cells from a mixed lymphocyte reaction culture, sampled before intestinal transplant. Stated subset: CFSE-low proliferating T cells sorted from approximately six-day pre-transplant mixed lymphocyte reaction (GvH or HvG direction). The V gene is TRBV18, the J gene TRBJ2-1, with D perhaps TRBD1 (5 bases). The CDR3 bases are TGTGCCAGCTCACCACCTCCAGGGATCCATTACAATGAGCAGTTCTTC. This gives the protein CASSPPPGIHYNEQFF. Complete variable domain (other parts from reference TRBV18 and TRBJ2-1): NAGVMQNPRHLVRRRGQEARLRCSPMKGHSHVYWYRQLPEEGLKFMVYLQKENIIDESGMPKERFSAEFPKEGPSILRIQQVVRGDSAAYFCASSPPPGIHYNEQFFGPGTRLTVL.